This T cell receptor beta chain was documented in a study of cytomegalovirus exposure and HLA in healthy donors. Study results and caveats: Later work found most CMV-associated TCR beta chains apparently HLA-restricted.

V was cut by 3 bases and J by 0 bases, with 10 bases left in between. CDR1 is SGHDT, CDR2 YYEEEE, per germline. CDR3 length: 16 residues. A few counts support this clone. The antigen is undetermined. Both 60 Vbeta primers and 13 Jbeta primers went into the PCR. Profiling relied on immunoSEQ multiplex PCR, and the TCRdb table lists in-frame clones only, not all of them. The sample shows 120,000 to 150,000 clones, around 85% of them seen only once. The V and J genes are TRBV5-6 and TRBJ2-6, with unresolved D. The sequenced material came from PBMCs. This clonotype was sampled from a man between 35 and 55 years old in good health and CMV-seropositive. The CDR3 sequence is CASSWRSHSGANVLTF. The CDR3 DNA sequence: TGTGCCAGCAGCTGGCGGTCGCACTCTGGGGCCAACGTCCTGACTTTC.